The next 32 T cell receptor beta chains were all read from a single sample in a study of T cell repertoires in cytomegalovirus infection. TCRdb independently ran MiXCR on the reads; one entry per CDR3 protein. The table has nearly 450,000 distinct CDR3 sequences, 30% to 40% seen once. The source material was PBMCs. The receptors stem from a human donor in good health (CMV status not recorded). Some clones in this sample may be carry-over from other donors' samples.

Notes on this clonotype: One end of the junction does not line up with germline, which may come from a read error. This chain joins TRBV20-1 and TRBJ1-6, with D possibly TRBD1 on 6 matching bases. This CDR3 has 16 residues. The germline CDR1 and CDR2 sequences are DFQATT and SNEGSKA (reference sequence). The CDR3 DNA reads TGCAGTTCTCACGACAGGCGCGGCTCCTATAATTCCCCCCTCCACTTT. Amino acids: CSSHDRRGSYNSPLHF.

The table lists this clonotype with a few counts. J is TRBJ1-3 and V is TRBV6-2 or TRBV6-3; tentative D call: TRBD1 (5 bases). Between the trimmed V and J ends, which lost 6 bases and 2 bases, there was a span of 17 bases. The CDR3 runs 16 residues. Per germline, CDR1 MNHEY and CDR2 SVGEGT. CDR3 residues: CASRRGLGEAGNTIYF. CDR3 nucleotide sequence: TGTGCCAGCAGACGGGGCTTGGGAGAGGCTGGAAACACCATATATTTT.

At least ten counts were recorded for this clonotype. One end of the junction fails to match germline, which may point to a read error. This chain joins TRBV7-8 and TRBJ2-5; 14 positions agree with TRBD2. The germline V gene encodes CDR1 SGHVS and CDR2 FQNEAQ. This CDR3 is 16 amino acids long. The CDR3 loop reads CASSSRLAGGQGTQYF. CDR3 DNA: TGTGCCAGCAGCTCACGACTAGCGGGGGGGCAAGGGACCCAGTACTTC.

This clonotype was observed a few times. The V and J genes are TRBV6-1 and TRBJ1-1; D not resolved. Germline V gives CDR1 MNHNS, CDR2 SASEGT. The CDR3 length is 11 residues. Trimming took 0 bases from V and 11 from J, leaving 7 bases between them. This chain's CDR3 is CASSEAYGAFF. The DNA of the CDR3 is TGTGCCAGCAGTGAAGCGTACGGCGCTTTCTTT.

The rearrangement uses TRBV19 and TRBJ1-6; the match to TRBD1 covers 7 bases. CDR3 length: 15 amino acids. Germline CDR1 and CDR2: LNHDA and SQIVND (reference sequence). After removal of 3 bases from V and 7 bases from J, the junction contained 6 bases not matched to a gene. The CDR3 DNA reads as TGTGCCAGTAGTATTCTCGGGACAGACAATTCACCCCTCCACTTT. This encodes CASSILGTDNSPLHF.

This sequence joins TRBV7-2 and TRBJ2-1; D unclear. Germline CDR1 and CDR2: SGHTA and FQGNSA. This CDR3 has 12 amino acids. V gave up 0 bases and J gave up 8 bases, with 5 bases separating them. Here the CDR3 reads CASSLASHEQFF. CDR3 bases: TGTGCCAGCAGCTTAGCGAGCCATGAGCAGTTCTTC.

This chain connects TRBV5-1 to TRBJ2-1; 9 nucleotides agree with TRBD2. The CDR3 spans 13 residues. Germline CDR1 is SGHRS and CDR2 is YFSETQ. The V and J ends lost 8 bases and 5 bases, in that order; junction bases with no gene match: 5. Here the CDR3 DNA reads TGCGCCAGTGGGGCGGGGGGGAACAATGAGCAGTTCTTC. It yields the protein CASGAGGNNEQFF. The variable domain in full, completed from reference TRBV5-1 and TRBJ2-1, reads KAGVTQTPRYLIKTRGQQVTLSCSPISGHRSVSWYQQTPGQGLQFLFEYFSETQRNKGNFPGRFSGRQFSNSRSEMNVSTLELGDSALYLCASGAGGNNEQFFGPGTRLTVL.

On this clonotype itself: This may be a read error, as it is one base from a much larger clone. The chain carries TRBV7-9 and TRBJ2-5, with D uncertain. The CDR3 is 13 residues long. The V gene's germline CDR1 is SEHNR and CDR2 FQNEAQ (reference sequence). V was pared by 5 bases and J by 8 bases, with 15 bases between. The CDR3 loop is CASSPAPWDTQYF. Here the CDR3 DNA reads TGTGCCAGCAGCCCCGCCCCGTGGGATACCCAGTACTTC.

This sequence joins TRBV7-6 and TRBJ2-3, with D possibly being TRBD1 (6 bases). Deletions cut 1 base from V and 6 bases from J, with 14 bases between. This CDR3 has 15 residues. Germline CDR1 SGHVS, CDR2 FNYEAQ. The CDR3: CASSLVTGSVDTQYF. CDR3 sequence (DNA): TGTGCCAGCAGCTTAGTTACAGGGAGTGTTGATACGCAGTATTTT. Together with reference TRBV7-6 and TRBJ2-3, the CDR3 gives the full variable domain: GAGVSQSPRYKVTKRGQDVALRCDPISGHVSLYWYRQALGQGPEFLTYFNYEAQQDKSGLPNDRFSAERPEGSISTLTIQRTEQRDSAMYRCASSLVTGSVDTQYFGPGTRLTVL.

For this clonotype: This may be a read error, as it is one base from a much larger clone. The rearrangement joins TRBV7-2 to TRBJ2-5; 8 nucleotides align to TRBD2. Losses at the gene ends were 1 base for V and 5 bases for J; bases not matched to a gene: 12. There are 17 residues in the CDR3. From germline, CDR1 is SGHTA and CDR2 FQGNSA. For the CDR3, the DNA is TGTGCCAGCAGCTTAGTGTCGGGGGGGGCCCTTCTTGAGACCCAGTACTTC. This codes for CASSLVSGGALLETQYF.

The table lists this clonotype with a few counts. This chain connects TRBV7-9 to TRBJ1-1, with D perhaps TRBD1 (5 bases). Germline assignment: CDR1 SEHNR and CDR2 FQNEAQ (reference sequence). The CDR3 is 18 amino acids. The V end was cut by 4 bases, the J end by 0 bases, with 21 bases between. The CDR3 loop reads CASSWGWGRTSMNTEAFF. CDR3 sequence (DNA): TGTGCCAGCAGCTGGGGGTGGGGCCGGACCTCCATGAACACTGAAGCTTTCTTT. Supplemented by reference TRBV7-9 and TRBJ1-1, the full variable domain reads DTGVSQNPRHKITKRGQNVTFRCDPISEHNRLYWYRQTLGQGPEFLTYFQNEAQLEKSRLLSDRFSAERPKGSFSTLEIQRTEQGDSAMYLCASSWGWGRTSMNTEAFFGQGTRLTVV.

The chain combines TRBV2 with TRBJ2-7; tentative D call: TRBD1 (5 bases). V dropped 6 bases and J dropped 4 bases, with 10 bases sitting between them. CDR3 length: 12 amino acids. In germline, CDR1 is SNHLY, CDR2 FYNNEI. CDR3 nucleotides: TGTGCCAGCAGGGACAACCTTTACGAGCAGTACTTC. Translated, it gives CASRDNLYEQYF. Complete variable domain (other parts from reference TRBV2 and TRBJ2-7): EPEVTQTPSHQVTQMGQEVILRCVPISNHLYFYWYRQILGQKVEFLVSFYNNEISEKSEIFDDQFSVERPDGSNFTLKIRSTKLEDSAMYFCASRDNLYEQYFGPGTRLTVT.

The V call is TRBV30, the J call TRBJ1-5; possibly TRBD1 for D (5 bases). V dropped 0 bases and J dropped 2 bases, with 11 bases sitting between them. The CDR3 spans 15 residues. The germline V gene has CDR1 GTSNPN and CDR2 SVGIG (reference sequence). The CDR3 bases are TGTGCCTGGAGTGTGGAGGGGCTTGGCAATCAGCCCCAGCATTTT. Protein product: CAWSVEGLGNQPQHF.

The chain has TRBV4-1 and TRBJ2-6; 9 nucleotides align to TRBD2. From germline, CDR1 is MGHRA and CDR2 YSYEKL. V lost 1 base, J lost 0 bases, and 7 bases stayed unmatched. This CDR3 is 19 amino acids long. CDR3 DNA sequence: TGCGCCAGCAGCCAAGTGGCGGGGGGGCCCAACTCTGGGGCCAACGTCCTGACTTTC. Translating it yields CASSQVAGGPNSGANVLTF.

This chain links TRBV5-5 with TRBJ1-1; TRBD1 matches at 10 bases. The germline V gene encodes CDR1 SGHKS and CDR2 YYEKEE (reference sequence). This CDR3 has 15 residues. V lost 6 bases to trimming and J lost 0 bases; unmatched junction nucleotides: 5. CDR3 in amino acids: CASTMTGGMNTEAFF. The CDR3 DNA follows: TGTGCCAGCACCATGACAGGGGGCATGAACACTGAAGCTTTCTTT.

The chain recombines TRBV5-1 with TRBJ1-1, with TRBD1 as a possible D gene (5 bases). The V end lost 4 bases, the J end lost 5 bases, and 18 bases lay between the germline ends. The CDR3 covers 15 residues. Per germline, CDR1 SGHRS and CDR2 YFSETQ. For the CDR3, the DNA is TGCGCCAGCAGCCCGGTGGACAAATCGGGGACTGAAGCTTTCTTT. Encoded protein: CASSPVDKSGTEAFF.

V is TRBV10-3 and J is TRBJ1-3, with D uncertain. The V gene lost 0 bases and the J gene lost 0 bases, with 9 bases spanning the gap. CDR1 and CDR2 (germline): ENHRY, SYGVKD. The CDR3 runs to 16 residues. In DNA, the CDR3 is TGTGCCATCAGTGAGTCCTTGGCTATCTCTGGAAACACCATATATTTT. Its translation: CAISESLAISGNTIYF.

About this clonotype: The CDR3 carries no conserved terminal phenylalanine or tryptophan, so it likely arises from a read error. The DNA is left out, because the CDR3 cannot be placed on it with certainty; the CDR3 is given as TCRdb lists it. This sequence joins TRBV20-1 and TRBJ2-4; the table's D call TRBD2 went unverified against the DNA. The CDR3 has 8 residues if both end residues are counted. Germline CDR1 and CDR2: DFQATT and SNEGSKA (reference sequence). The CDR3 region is CSALGPYL.

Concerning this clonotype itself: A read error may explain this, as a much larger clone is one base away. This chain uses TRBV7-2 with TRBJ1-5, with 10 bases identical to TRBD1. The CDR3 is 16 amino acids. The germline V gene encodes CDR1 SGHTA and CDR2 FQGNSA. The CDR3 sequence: CASGQGGVRGNQPQPF. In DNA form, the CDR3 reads TGTGCCAGCGGACAGGGGGGGGTCAGGGGGAATCAGCCCCAGCCTTTT.

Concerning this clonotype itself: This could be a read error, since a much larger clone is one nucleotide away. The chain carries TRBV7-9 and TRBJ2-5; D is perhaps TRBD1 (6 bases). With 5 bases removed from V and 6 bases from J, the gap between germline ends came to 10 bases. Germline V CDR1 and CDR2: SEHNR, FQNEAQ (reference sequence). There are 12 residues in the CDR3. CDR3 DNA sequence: TGTGCCAGCAGCGTACAGGGTCAGACCCAGTACTTC. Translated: CASSVQGQTQYF. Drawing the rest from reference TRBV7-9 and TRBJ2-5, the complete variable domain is DTGVSQNPRHKITKRGQNVTFRCDPISEHNRLYWYRQTLGQGPEFLTYFQNEAQLEKSRLLSDRFSAERPKGSFSTLEIQRTEQGDSAMYLCASSVQGQTQYFGPGTRLLVL.

The DNA of the CDR3 is TGTGCCAGTAGTGTTACACTAATTGCGCCCGCTAATGAAAAACTGTTTTTT. Its protein product is CASSVTLIAPANEKLFF. The chain has TRBV19 and TRBJ1-4; D unresolved. The germline V gene has CDR1 LNHDA and CDR2 SQIVND (reference sequence). Trimming took off 5 bases at V and 3 bases at J, with 19 bases between the two ends. The CDR3 totals 17 residues.

In DNA, the CDR3 is TGTGCCAGCAGCCCCCGGGACAGGCTACGCCACACTGAAGCTTTCTTT. Protein sequence: CASSPRDRLRHTEAFF. V usage is TRBV11-2 and J usage is TRBJ1-1, with 8 bases identical to TRBD1. Germline V gene sequence: CDR1 SGHAT, CDR2 FQNNGV. The CDR3 is made up of 16 amino acids. J was trimmed by 3 bases and V by 5 bases; bases with no gene match: 11.

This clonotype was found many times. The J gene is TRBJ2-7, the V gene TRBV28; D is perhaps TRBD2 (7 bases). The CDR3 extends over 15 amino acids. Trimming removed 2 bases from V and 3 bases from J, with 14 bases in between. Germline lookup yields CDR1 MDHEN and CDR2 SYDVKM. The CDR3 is CASSLTGGLGYEQYF. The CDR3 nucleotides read TGTGCCAGCAGTTTAACCGGGGGGCTCGGCTACGAGCAGTACTTC. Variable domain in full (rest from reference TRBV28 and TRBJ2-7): DVKVTQSSRYLVKRTGEKVFLECVQDMDHENMFWYRQDPGLGLRLIYFSYDVKMKEKGDIPEGYSVSREKKERFSLILESASTNQTSMYLCASSLTGGLGYEQYFGPGTRLTVT.

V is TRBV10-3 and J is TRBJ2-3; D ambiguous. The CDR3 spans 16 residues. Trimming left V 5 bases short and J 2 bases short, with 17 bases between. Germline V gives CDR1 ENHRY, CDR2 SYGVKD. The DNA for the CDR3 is TGTGCCATCAGTTCCCCCCAAGGGCGTTCCACAGATACGCAGTATTTT. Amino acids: CAISSPQGRSTDTQYF.

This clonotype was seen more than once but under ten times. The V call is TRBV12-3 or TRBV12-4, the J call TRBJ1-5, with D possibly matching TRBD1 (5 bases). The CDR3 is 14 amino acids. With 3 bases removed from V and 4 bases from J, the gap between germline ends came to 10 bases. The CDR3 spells CASSLVGVNQPQHF. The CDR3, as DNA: TGTGCCAGCAGTTTGGTGGGGGTTAATCAGCCCCAGCATTTT.

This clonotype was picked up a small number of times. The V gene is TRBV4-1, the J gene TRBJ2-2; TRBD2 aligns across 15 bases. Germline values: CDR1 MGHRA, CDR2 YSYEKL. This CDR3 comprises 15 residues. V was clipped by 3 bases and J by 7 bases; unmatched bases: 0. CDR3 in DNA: TGCGCCAGCAGCCAGGGACTAGCGGGGGGCGGGGAGCTGTTTTTT. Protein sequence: CASSQGLAGGGELFF.

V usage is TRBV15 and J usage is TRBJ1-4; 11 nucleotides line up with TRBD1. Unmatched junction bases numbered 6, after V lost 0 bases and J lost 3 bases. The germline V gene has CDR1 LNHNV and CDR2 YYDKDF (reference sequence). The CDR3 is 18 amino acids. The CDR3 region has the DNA TGTGCCACCAGCAGAGATATGGGACAGGGGGGATCTAATGAAAAACTGTTTTTT. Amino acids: CATSRDMGQGGSNEKLFF.

The CDR3 is CASRPLPGTGMREQYF. CDR3 sequence (DNA): TGTGCCAGCAGACCACTCCCCGGGACAGGGATGCGGGAGCAGTACTTC. This chain uses TRBV28 with TRBJ2-7, with TRBD1 matching over 9 bases. Germline assignment: CDR1 MDHEN and CDR2 SYDVKM. The ends lost 6 bases at V and 7 bases at J; junction bases unmatched: 16. CDR3 length: 16 residues.

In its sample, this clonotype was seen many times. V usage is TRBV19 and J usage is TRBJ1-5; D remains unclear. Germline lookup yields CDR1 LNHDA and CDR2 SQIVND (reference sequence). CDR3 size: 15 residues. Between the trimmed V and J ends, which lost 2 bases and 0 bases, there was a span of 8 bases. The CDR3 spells CASSISSNSNQPQHF. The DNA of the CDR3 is TGTGCCAGTAGTATATCCAGCAATAGCAATCAGCCCCAGCATTTT.

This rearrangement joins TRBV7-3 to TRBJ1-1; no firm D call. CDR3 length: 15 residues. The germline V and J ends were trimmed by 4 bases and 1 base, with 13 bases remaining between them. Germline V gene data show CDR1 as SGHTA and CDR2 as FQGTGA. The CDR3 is CASSSQSAANTEAFF. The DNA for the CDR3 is TGTGCCAGCAGCTCTCAATCGGCGGCGAACACTGAAGCTTTCTTT. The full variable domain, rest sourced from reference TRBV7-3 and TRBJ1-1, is GAGVSQTPSNKVTEKGKYVELRCDPISGHTALYWYRQSLGQGPEFLIYFQGTGAADDSGLPNDRFFAVRPEGSVSTLKIQRTERGDSAVYLCASSSQSAANTEAFFGQGTRLTVV.

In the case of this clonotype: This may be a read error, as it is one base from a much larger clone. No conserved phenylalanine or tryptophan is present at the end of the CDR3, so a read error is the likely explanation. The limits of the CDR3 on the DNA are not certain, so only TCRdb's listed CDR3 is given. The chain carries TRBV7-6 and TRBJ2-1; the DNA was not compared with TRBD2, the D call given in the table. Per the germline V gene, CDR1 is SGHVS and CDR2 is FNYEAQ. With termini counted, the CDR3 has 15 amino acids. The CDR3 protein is CASSLEGGLAGVKIL.

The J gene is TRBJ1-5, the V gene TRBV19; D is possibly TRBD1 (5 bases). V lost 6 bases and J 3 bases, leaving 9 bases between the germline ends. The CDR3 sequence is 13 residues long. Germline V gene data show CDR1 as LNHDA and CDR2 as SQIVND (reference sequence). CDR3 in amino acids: CASRVGLNQPQHF. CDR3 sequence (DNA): TGTGCCAGTAGAGTGGGGCTCAATCAGCCCCAGCATTTT. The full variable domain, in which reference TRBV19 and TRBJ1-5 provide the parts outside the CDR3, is DGGITQSPKYLFRKEGQNVTLSCEQNLNHDAMYWYRQDPGQGLRLIYYSQIVNDFQKGDIAEGYSVSREKKESFPLTVTSAQKNPTAFYLCASRVGLNQPQHFGDGTRLSIL.